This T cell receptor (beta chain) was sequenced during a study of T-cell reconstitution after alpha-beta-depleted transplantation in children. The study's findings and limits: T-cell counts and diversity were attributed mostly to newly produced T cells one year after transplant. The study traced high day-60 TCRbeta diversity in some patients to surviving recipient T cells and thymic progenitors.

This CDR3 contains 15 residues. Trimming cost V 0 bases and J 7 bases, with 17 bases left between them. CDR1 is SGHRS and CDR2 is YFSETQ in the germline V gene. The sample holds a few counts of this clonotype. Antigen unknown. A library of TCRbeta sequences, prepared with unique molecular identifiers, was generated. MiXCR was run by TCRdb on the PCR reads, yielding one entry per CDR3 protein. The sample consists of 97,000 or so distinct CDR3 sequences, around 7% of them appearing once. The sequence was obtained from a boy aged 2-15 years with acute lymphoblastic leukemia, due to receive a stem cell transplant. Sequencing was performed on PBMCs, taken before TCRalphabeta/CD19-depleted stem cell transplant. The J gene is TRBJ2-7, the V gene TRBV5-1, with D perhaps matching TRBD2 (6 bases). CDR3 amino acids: CASSLVFGQAGEQYF. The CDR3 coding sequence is TGCGCCAGCAGCTTGGTTTTCGGCCAGGCGGGAGAGCAGTACTTC.